A single sample is the source of the 32 T cell receptor beta chains below, sequenced in a study of tumor-infiltrating lymphocytes in oesophageal squamous cell carcinoma. Each CDR3 protein gets one entry after TCRdb re-called the PCR reads with MiXCR. In the table there are under 12,000 distinct CDR3 sequences, 52% of which are singletons. What was sequenced was esophageal tumor tissue. These TCRs come from a female donor with esophageal squamous cell carcinoma.

The gene calls are TRBV5-6 and TRBJ1-1; TRBD1 matches 8 bases. V was pared by 4 bases and J by 4 bases, with 3 bases of the junction left unmatched. The germline V gene has CDR1 SGHDT and CDR2 YYEEEE. The CDR3 extends over 13 amino acids. CDR3 nucleotide sequence: TGTGCCAGCAGCGCCACAGGGGGCACTGAAGCTTTCTTT. This gives the protein CASSATGGTEAFF.

V usage is TRBV12-3 or TRBV12-4 and J usage is TRBJ2-5; D gene uncertain. The assigned J gene may be wrong: the sequence end matches TRBJ2-2 better. The CDR3 totals 17 residues. The CDR3 nucleotides read TGTGCCAGCAGCATGACCAGACCCACTACGAACACCGGGGAGCTGTTTTTT. This encodes CASSMTRPTTNTGELFF.

This chain joins TRBV7-6 and TRBJ2-3; 12 nucleotides match TRBD2. J lost 4 bases, V lost 1 base, and 6 bases had no gene match. The V gene's germline CDR1 is SGHVS and CDR2 FNYEAQ. CDR3 length equals 17 residues. DNA for the CDR3: TGTGCCAGCAGCTTAGGGCTAGCGGGAGGGCGTGCAGATACGCAGTATTTT. As protein: CASSLGLAGGRADTQYF.

This chain joins TRBV10-1 and TRBJ2-3; 8 positions agree with TRBD1. With V trimmed by 6 bases and J by 5 bases, 7 bases remained unmatched. The CDR3 length is 14 residues. Germline V CDR1 and CDR2: WNHNN, SYGVQD (reference sequence). The CDR3 region has the DNA TGCGCCAGCAGGGTTGGACAGGGAGAAGATACGCAGTATTTT. As protein: CASRVGQGEDTQYF.

In this sample, this clonotype turned up many times. The rearrangement joins TRBV2 to TRBJ2-5, with a tentative D call TRBD2 (6 bases). V was clipped by 7 bases and J by 2 bases, with 17 bases between them. This CDR3 comprises 15 residues. Germline V lookup: CDR1 SNHLY, CDR2 FYNNEI. The CDR3 region has the DNA TGTGCCAGCACCCTACTTGGGACTGCACAAGAGACCCAGTACTTC. It translates to CASTLLGTAQETQYF.

The chain joins TRBV7-3 to TRBJ2-3; D perhaps matches TRBD2 (6 bases). The V gene lost 5 bases and the J gene lost 6 bases, with 12 bases spanning the gap. The CDR3 runs 13 residues. From germline, CDR1 is SGHTA and CDR2 FQGTGA. CDR3 sequence (DNA): TGTGCCAGCAGCCTGACTAGATGGGATACGCAGTATTTT. It yields the protein CASSLTRWDTQYF. Full variable domain (remainder filled in from reference TRBV7-3 and TRBJ2-3): GAGVSQTPSNKVTEKGKYVELRCDPISGHTALYWYRQSLGQGPEFLIYFQGTGAADDSGLPNDRFFAVRPEGSVSTLKIQRTERGDSAVYLCASSLTRWDTQYFGPGTRLTVL.

This clonotype has a handful of counts. This chain connects TRBV7-9 to TRBJ2-3; a possible D gene is TRBD2 (6 bases). The CDR3 runs to 15 residues. V dropped 0 bases and J dropped 3 bases, with 10 bases sitting between them. Germline V gene sequence: CDR1 SEHNR, CDR2 FQNEAQ (reference sequence). CDR3 in DNA: TGTGCCAGCAGCTTAGCGGGAGGAAGTACAGATACGCAGTATTTT. This gives the protein CASSLAGGSTDTQYF.

The chain joins TRBV11-1 to TRBJ1-6; no clear D. The V end was cut by 2 bases, the J end by 7 bases, with 12 bases between. Germline loops: CDR1 SGHAT, CDR2 FQDESV (reference sequence). The CDR3 is 15 amino acids. In DNA, the CDR3 is TGTGCCAGCAGCTTATTCAACGGAAGGAATTCACCCCTCCACTTT. It specifies CASSLFNGRNSPLHF.

This clonotype was counted between two and nine times. The chain carries TRBV5-6 and TRBJ1-1, with 8 nucleotides matching TRBD1. CDR1 and CDR2 from the germline V gene are SGHDT and YYEEEE. This CDR3 is built from 16 residues. V trimming: 0 bases; J trimming: 2 bases; junction bases outside the gene matches: 6. In DNA, the CDR3 is TGTGCCAGCAGCTTGGGACCAGGGGGCGTAAACACTGAAGCTTTCTTT. It is translated as CASSLGPGGVNTEAFF.

This clonotype was counted only a few times. The J gene is TRBJ2-5, the V gene TRBV28; TRBD1 aligns across 8 bases. The CDR3 is 15 residues long. After removal of 4 bases from V and 11 bases from J, the junction contained 15 bases not matched to a gene. Germline V CDR1 and CDR2: MDHEN, SYDVKM. The CDR3 sequence: CASSSPGGVYNAQYF. CDR3 nucleotide sequence: TGTGCCAGCAGTTCCCCAGGGGGCGTCTACAACGCGCAGTACTTC. Based on the CDR3 plus reference TRBV28 and TRBJ2-5, the full variable domain is DVKVTQSSRYLVKRTGEKVFLECVQDMDHENMFWYRQDPGLGLRLIYFSYDVKMKEKGDIPEGYSVSREKKERFSLILESASTNQTSMYLCASSSPGGVYNAQYFGPGTRLLVL.

The chain combines TRBV12-3 or TRBV12-4 with TRBJ2-5; TRBD1 matches at 8 bases. V lost 6 bases, J lost 4 bases, and 7 bases stayed unmatched. The CDR3 extends over 14 amino acids. The CDR3 region has the DNA TGTGCCAGCAGACGACAGGGGTCGTCAGAGACCCAGTACTTC. Its protein product is CASRRQGSSETQYF.

The chain couples TRBV6-1 to TRBJ2-5; the D is unclear. From germline, CDR1 is MNHNS and CDR2 SASEGT. The V end was cut by 0 bases, the J end by 11 bases, with 28 bases between. The CDR3 covers 18 residues. The DNA of the CDR3 is TGTGCCAGCAGTGAAGCAGGTATAGGGCTAAGCTCCTACAATGAGCAGTACTTC. Translating gives CASSEAGIGLSSYNEQYF.

A word on this clonotype: The final CDR3 position lacks the conserved phenylalanine or tryptophan, pointing to a likely read error. Because the CDR3's place on the DNA is in doubt, the DNA is left out and the CDR3 is given as listed by TCRdb. The J gene is TRBJ2-3, the V gene TRBV7-9; TRBD1, the table's D call, lacks a check against the DNA. The CDR3 is 11 amino acids in total, end residues counted. Germline-derived CDR1 and CDR2 are SEHNR and FQNEAQ (reference sequence). CDR3 loop: CASSFPDRGHR.

V usage is TRBV7-6 and J usage is TRBJ2-5; the match to TRBD1 covers 7 bases. V lost 3 bases to trimming and J lost 11 bases; unmatched junction nucleotides: 9. The length of the CDR3 is 13 residues. CDR1 and CDR2 (germline): SGHVS, FNYEAQ. The CDR3 loop is CASSFDRDNEQYF. CDR3 in DNA: TGTGCCAGCAGCTTCGACAGGGACAATGAGCAGTACTTC.

The genes are TRBV4-1 and TRBJ1-4; the D is unclear. The CDR3 consists of 14 residues. Trimming took 4 bases from V and 3 from J, leaving 9 bases between them. CDR1 is MGHRA and CDR2 is YSYEKL in the germline V gene. The CDR3 DNA reads as TGCGCCAGCAGCCTAAGGATCTCTAATGAAAAACTGTTTTTT. Amino acids: CASSLRISNEKLFF.

In its sample, this clonotype is medium-sized. The junction does not match germline at one end; this may be a read error. The V gene is TRBV7-6, the J gene TRBJ1-6; TRBD1 is a possible D gene (5 bases). The CDR3 spans 18 residues. CDR1 is SGHVS and CDR2 is FNYEAQ in the germline V gene. The chain's CDR3 is CASSSNPGASSYNSPLHF. The CDR3 DNA follows: TGTGCCAGCAGCTCAAACCCCGGGGCGAGCTCCTATAATTCACCCCTCCACTTC.

The chain employs TRBV12-3 or TRBV12-4 and TRBJ1-2; 8 bases map to TRBD1. The V segment lost 6 bases and the J segment 8 bases; nucleotides outside the gene matches: 14. The CDR3 covers 15 residues. Here the CDR3 DNA reads TGTGCCAGCAGCCCTATCGCCGGACAGGGCGGGGGCTACACCTTC. Translated: CASSPIAGQGGGYTF.

The sample holds a few counts of this clonotype. This chain uses TRBV7-9 with TRBJ1-2; D is perhaps TRBD1 (5 bases). Germline CDR1 is SEHNR and CDR2 is FQNEAQ (reference sequence). The CDR3 extends over 13 amino acids. V was pared by 5 bases and J by 7 bases, with 14 bases between. The CDR3 here is CASSPGRAGGYTF. The CDR3 DNA reads TGTGCCAGCAGCCCCGGCAGGGCAGGTGGCTACACCTTC.

This chain joins TRBV27 and TRBJ2-1; 11 positions match TRBD2. Germline CDR1 reads MNHEY; CDR2 reads SMNVEV (reference sequence). Unmatched junction bases numbered 8, after V lost 4 bases and J lost 6 bases. CDR3 length: 16 residues. The CDR3 DNA reads TGTGCCAGCAGTTCAGTTTTGACTAGCGGGATCAATGAGCAGTTCTTC. Protein product: CASSSVLTSGINEQFF.

This clonotype was picked up a small number of times. The V call is TRBV20-1, the J call TRBJ2-6, with 7 positions matching TRBD1. The assigned J gene may be wrong: the sequence end matches TRBJ1-2 better. Looked up from germline, CDR1 is DFQATT and CDR2 is SNEGSKA (reference sequence). The CDR3 covers 14 residues. In DNA, the CDR3 is TGCAGTGCCGTAGCAGGGGGGAATAACTATGGCTACACCTTC. This codes for CSAVAGGNNYGYTF.

The V gene is TRBV10-3, the J gene TRBJ2-1; 9 positions agree with TRBD1. CDR3 length: 21 amino acids. Germline CDR1 reads ENHRY; CDR2 reads SYGVKD. The V and J ends lost 3 bases and 0 bases, in that order; junction bases with no gene match: 18. Here the CDR3 DNA reads TGTGCCATCAGTGATGATCCCGGGACAGGGAGCTCCTTATTCTCCTACAATGAGCAGTTCTTC. Encoded protein: CAISDDPGTGSSLFSYNEQFF.

This clonotype occurred once. J is TRBJ1-6 and V is TRBV15, with D unclear. Trimming stripped 0 bases from V and 8 bases from J, with 5 bases between. Per the germline V gene, CDR1 is LNHNV and CDR2 is YYDKDF (reference sequence). The CDR3 is 13 amino acids. The CDR3 here is CATSREEYSPLHF. The CDR3, as DNA: TGTGCCACCAGCAGAGAGGAGTATTCACCCCTCCACTTT.

This chain links TRBV7-2 with TRBJ2-7; no definite D call. The V end was cut by 1 base, the J end by 7 bases, with 14 bases between. This CDR3 contains 14 residues. Germline CDR1 reads SGHTA; CDR2 reads FQGNSA. The CDR3 region has the DNA TGTGCCAGCAGCTTAGATAGCAGCAACAATGAGCAGTACTTC. It is translated as CASSLDSSNNEQYF. Based on the CDR3 plus reference TRBV7-2 and TRBJ2-7, the full variable domain is GAGVSQSPSNKVTEKGKDVELRCDPISGHTALYWYRQSLGQGLEFLIYFQGNSAPDKSGLPSDRFSAERTGGSVSTLTIQRTQQEDSAVYLCASSLDSSNNEQYFGPGTRLTVT.

This chain links TRBV7-9 with TRBJ2-3; tentatively, D is TRBD2 (5 bases). Near its end, the DNA agrees better with TRBJ2-7, so the J call may be wrong. CDR1 and CDR2 from the germline V gene are SEHNR and FQNEAQ (reference sequence). This CDR3 spans 13 amino acids. The chain's CDR3 is CASSFRRRDEQYF. The CDR3, as DNA: TGTGCCAGCAGCTTTCGGAGGCGCGATGAGCAGTACTTC.

The rearrangement joins TRBV7-6 to TRBJ2-1, with a tentative D call TRBD2 (6 bases). This CDR3 is built from 16 residues. The germline V and J ends were trimmed by 1 base and 2 bases, with 12 bases remaining between them. Germline V gene data show CDR1 as SGHVS and CDR2 as FNYEAQ. CDR3 loop: CASSLVGTGAYNEQFF. CDR3 nucleotides: TGTGCCAGCAGCTTAGTCGGGACTGGAGCCTACAATGAGCAGTTCTTC.

In its sample, this clonotype was seen a few times. The rearrangement links TRBV9 to TRBJ2-1, with 7 bases identical to TRBD2. J was trimmed by 3 bases and V by 0 bases; bases with no gene match: 6. The CDR3 covers 16 residues. Germline assignment: CDR1 SGDLS and CDR2 YYNGEE. The CDR3, as DNA: TGTGCCAGCAGCGTAGGTTCTAGCGGAGACTACAATGAGCAGTTCTTC. This gives the protein CASSVGSSGDYNEQFF.

The rearrangement joins TRBV7-9 to TRBJ2-2, with 8 bases matching TRBD1. Looked up from germline, CDR1 is SEHNR and CDR2 is FQNEAQ (reference sequence). J was trimmed by 1 base and V by 5 bases; bases with no gene match: 9. The CDR3 runs 17 residues. The CDR3 loop reads CASSPGTGTGNTGELFF. In DNA, the CDR3 is TGTGCCAGCAGCCCGGGGACCGGGACAGGGAACACCGGGGAGCTGTTTTTT.

V gene TRBV7-9 combines with J gene TRBJ2-6; TRBD2 matches 11 bases. The J call may be mistaken, given a closer DNA end match to TRBJ2-4. Germline assignment: CDR1 SEHNR and CDR2 FQNEAQ (reference sequence). The CDR3 extends over 15 amino acids. The CDR3 DNA is TGTGCCAGCAGCTTAGGGACTAGCGGGAAAAACATTCAGTACTTC. Amino acid sequence: CASSLGTSGKNIQYF.

There are many counts of this clonotype. This rearrangement joins TRBV5-5 to TRBJ1-1; possible D gene TRBD1, 6 bases. Trimming took off 2 bases at V and 0 bases at J, with 17 bases between the two ends. From germline, CDR1 is SGHKS and CDR2 YYEKEE (reference sequence). The CDR3 runs to 17 residues. CDR3 sequence reads: CASSLRGGGTLNTEAFF. The CDR3 DNA is TGTGCCAGCAGCTTAAGAGGGGGAGGAACTTTGAACACTGAAGCTTTCTTT.

In its sample, this clonotype was seen a few times. Written as DNA, the CDR3 is TGTGCCAGCAGCTTAACTATAAGCTCCTACAGTGAGCAGTACTTC. It translates to CASSLTISSYSEQYF. The chain couples TRBV7-3 to TRBJ2-5; D is unclear. Germline-derived CDR1 and CDR2 are SGHTA and FQGTGA. This CDR3 has 15 residues. Deletions cut 0 bases from V and 11 bases from J, with 19 bases between. The full variable domain, its missing parts supplied by reference TRBV7-3 and TRBJ2-5, is GAGVSQTPSNKVTEKGKYVELRCDPISGHTALYWYRQSLGQGPEFLIYFQGTGAADDSGLPNDRFFAVRPEGSVSTLKIQRTERGDSAVYLCASSLTISSYSEQYFGPGTRLLVL.

Relative to its sample, this clonotype is medium-sized. This clone may be a read error of a much larger clone one base away. The V call is TRBV7-3, the J call TRBJ2-7; 16 nucleotides line up with TRBD2. The CDR3 spans 21 residues. Germline CDR1 is SGHTA and CDR2 is FQGTGA. V was pared by 2 bases and J by 7 bases, with 20 bases of the junction left unmatched. CDR3 sequence: CASSLLPPGLAGGRGYNEQYF. CDR3 bases: TGTGCCAGCAGCTTACTACCCCCGGGACTAGCGGGGGGGAGGGGATACAATGAGCAGTACTTC.

In its sample, this clonotype ranks as medium-sized. J is TRBJ2-1 and V is TRBV6-1; the match to TRBD2 covers 16 bases. CDR3 size: 19 residues. The trim removed 5 bases at V and 8 bases at J, leaving 15 bases unmatched. Germline values: CDR1 MNHNS, CDR2 SASEGT. For the CDR3, the DNA is TGTGCCAGCAGTTCCCCCCCGGGACTAGCGGGAGGGGTGGCTTATGAGCAGTTCTTC. This codes for CASSSPPGLAGGVAYEQFF.